The T cell receptor (beta chain) described here comes from a study of cytomegalovirus exposure and HLA in healthy donors. The study, taken as a whole, reports: Accounts indicate the classifier identified cytomegalovirus status with strong specificity and sensitivity. Immune exposure information comprised only CMV serostatus. Later on, an analysis found that several of the most significant clusters appeared to be linked to common viral pathogens, which included parvovirus B19. With later analysis, a missense DCLRE1C variant became linked to TCR beta V- and J-gene trimming.

The PCR had 60 Vbeta and 13 Jbeta primers. Sequencing used immunoSEQ multiplex PCR; TCRdb keeps in-frame clones, though not all of them. Of 90,000 to 150,000 clones listed, 55% to 75% were seen once; the top ten hold about 7.8%. Between the trimmed V and J ends, which lost 10 bases and 6 bases, there was a span of 18 bases. Per the germline V gene, CDR1 is ENHRY and CDR2 is SYGVKD. The CDR3 runs to 13 residues. Concerning this clone itself: Its cognate antigen is unknown.

This clonotype was sampled from a woman in her 40s in good health and CMV-seropositive. The chain joins TRBV10-3 to TRBJ1-2; D might be TRBD1 (6 bases). Sequenced sample: PBMCs. The CDR3 reads CATSAVTGNGYTF. CDR3 nucleotides: TGTGCCACCTCGGCTGTAACAGGGAATGGCTACACCTTC.